The 15 T cell receptor beta chains below were found in one sample sequenced in a study of T cell responses to AZD1222 COVID-19 vaccine. Using immunoSEQ multiplex PCR, the repertoire was profiled, and TCRdb retains in-frame clones only, with some absent. Of some 150,000 clones listed, about 95% are singletons. Sequencing used peripheral blood, obtained on day 0 of AZD1222 vaccination. These receptors were obtained from an adult in good health.

The chain carries TRBV5-1 and TRBJ2-2; no clear D gene. V lost 2 bases and J lost 6, with 14 bases in between. The CDR3 consists of 15 residues. From germline, CDR1 is SGHRS and CDR2 YFSETQ. CDR3 protein: CASSFYTNFPGELFF. As DNA, the CDR3 is TGCGCCAGCAGCTTCTATACGAATTTTCCCGGGGAGCTGTTTTTT.

The J gene is TRBJ1-3, the V gene TRBV6-2 or TRBV6-3; D might be TRBD1 (5 bases). CDR3 length equals 16 residues. V lost 4 bases and J lost 1, with 14 bases in between. In germline, CDR1 is MNHEY, CDR2 SVGEGT. CDR3: CASSSTVGVSGNTIYF. The CDR3 coding sequence is TGTGCCAGCAGTTCGACAGTAGGTGTGTCTGGAAACACCATATATTTT.

V gene TRBV7-2 combines with J gene TRBJ1-3, with no clear D. This CDR3 has 14 residues. The germline CDR1 and CDR2 sequences are SGHTA and FQGNSA. V dropped 1 base and J dropped 0 bases, with 4 bases sitting between them. The CDR3 reads CASSLVYSGNTIYF. The CDR3 nucleotides read TGTGCCAGCAGCTTAGTTTACTCTGGAAACACCATATATTTT.

This clone was recorded once. The chain carries TRBV6-5 and TRBJ1-1; 8 bases are a match to TRBD1. Germline loops: CDR1 MNHEY, CDR2 SVGAGI. The trim removed 11 bases at V and 3 bases at J, leaving 14 bases unmatched. The CDR3 consists of 15 residues. The DNA of the CDR3 is TGTGCCGGCGGACCGACCGAGGGACAGGACACTGAAGCTTTCTTT. Translation gives CAGGPTEGQDTEAFF.

This chain connects TRBV3-1 (or the pseudogene TRBV3-2) to TRBJ2-1; 10 bases are shared with TRBD2. This CDR3 contains 16 residues. Germline values: CDR1 LGHDT, CDR2 YNNKEL (reference sequence). V lost 3 bases and J lost 4; bases outside the gene matches: 6. CDR3 sequence reads: CASSQALAGTYNEQFF. The CDR3 DNA is TGTGCCAGCAGCCAGGCACTAGCGGGGACGTACAATGAGCAGTTCTTC.

The V gene is TRBV9, the J gene TRBJ1-3, with D unresolved. The V gene's germline CDR1 is SGDLS and CDR2 YYNGEE. V lost 3 bases and J 0 bases, leaving 28 bases between the germline ends. The CDR3 runs to 21 residues. In nucleotides, the CDR3 is TGTGCCAGCAGCGCGGGGTCTCTCCCTCGGACTGACGGATACTCTGGAAACACCATATATTTT. It translates to CASSAGSLPRTDGYSGNTIYF.

The rearrangement joins TRBV11-2 to TRBJ2-2; weak D call: TRBD1 (6 bases). This CDR3 has 16 amino acids. CDR1 is SGHAT, CDR2 FQNNGV, per germline. V shed 5 bases and J shed 0 bases, with 13 bases lying between them. The CDR3 region is CASSMGHRSNTGELFF. CDR3 nucleotide sequence: TGTGCCAGCAGCATGGGACACCGCTCGAACACCGGGGAGCTGTTTTTT.

This chain uses TRBV19 with TRBJ1-2; tentatively, D is TRBD1 (5 bases). V was trimmed by 4 bases and J by 6 bases, leaving 12 bases between them. Per germline, CDR1 LNHDA and CDR2 SQIVND (reference sequence). The CDR3 runs 13 residues. The CDR3 DNA reads TGTGCCAGTAGTAGCGTTGGGGGTAATGGCTACACCTTC. This encodes CASSSVGGNGYTF.

The chain combines TRBV21-1 with TRBJ1-1; the D segment call TRBD1 is taken from the table without a DNA check. TRBV21-1 is a pseudogene. This CDR3 comprises 16 residues. Written as DNA, the CDR3 is TGTGCCAGCAGCGAAAGAGGGGACAGGGGGAACACTGAAGCTTTCTTT. Amino acid sequence: CASSERGDRGNTEAFF.

V usage is TRBV11-2 and J usage is TRBJ2-1; TRBD2 is a possible D gene (6 bases). Between the trimmed V and J ends, which lost 5 bases and 7 bases, there was a span of 12 bases. Germline assignment: CDR1 SGHAT and CDR2 FQNNGV. The CDR3 extends over 13 amino acids. The DNA of the CDR3 is TGTGCCAGCAGCCGGTTGAGCGGGAATGAGCAGTTCTTC. It codes for CASSRLSGNEQFF.

The chain links TRBV6-4 to TRBJ1-6; D possibly corresponds to TRBD1 (5 bases). The ends were cut back, 2 bases at V and 6 bases at J, with 5 bases in the middle. The CDR3 totals 13 residues. Germline values: CDR1 MRHNA, CDR2 SNTAGT. The chain's CDR3 is CASSDRGNSPLHF. CDR3 DNA: TGTGCCAGCAGTGACAGGGGTAATTCACCCCTCCACTTT.

J is TRBJ1-1 and V is TRBV4-3, with 7 bases identical to TRBD1. The V gene end was trimmed by 3 bases and the J gene end by 2 bases; junction bases not matched to a gene: 9. The CDR3 sequence is 16 residues long. CDR1 is LGHNA, CDR2 YSLEER, per germline. CDR3 nucleotides: TGCGCCAGCAGCCAGACAGGGTTACCACCAAACACTGAAGCTTTCTTT. This sequence encodes CASSQTGLPPNTEAFF.

Concerning this clone itself: The junction shows a germline mismatch at one end, possibly a read error. The chain combines TRBV27 with TRBJ2-2, with 9 bases that match TRBD2. The germline V gene has CDR1 MNHEY and CDR2 SMNVEV (reference sequence). The CDR3 runs 15 residues. CDR3: CASRRAGGPYRGAVF. As DNA, the CDR3 is TGTGCCAGCAGAAGAGCGGGGGGCCCGTACCGGGGAGCTGTTTTT.

This clone has only one observation. V gene TRBV24-1 combines with J gene TRBJ2-3, with D tentatively TRBD1 (7 bases). CDR1 KGHDR and CDR2 SFDVKD come from the germline V gene. The CDR3 is 16 amino acids. Trimming cost V 3 bases and J 3 bases, with 15 bases left between them. The CDR3 reads CATSDSRGVGTDTQYF. The CDR3 bases are TGTGCCACCAGTGATAGCAGGGGGGTGGGGACAGATACGCAGTATTTT.

The J gene is TRBJ2-1, the V gene TRBV7-9; D remains unclear. Germline V gene data show CDR1 as SEHNR and CDR2 as FQNEAQ (reference sequence). The V and J ends lost 4 bases and 7 bases respectively, with 8 bases between them. The CDR3 extends over 12 amino acids. This CDR3 is CASSSSDNEQFF. CDR3 nucleotide sequence: TGTGCCAGCAGCTCTTCAGATAATGAGCAGTTCTTC. Full variable domain (outside the CDR3, taken from reference TRBV7-9 and TRBJ2-1): DTGVSQNPRHKITKRGQNVTFRCDPISEHNRLYWYRQTLGQGPEFLTYFQNEAQLEKSRLLSDRFSAERPKGSFSTLEIQRTEQGDSAMYLCASSSSDNEQFFGPGTRLTVL.